Following are 20 T cell receptor beta chains from one sample sequenced in a study of Ad26.COV2.S vaccination and SARS-CoV-2 variants. Treatment noted: 19 received Ad26.COV2.S at low or high dose, single or two shots; several received placebo; per-sample allocation not given. Samples were taken on day 63 after the first vaccine or placebo injection. Libraries were prepared by immunoSEQ multiplex PCR; TCRdb keeps only in-frame clonotypes and omits some of them. Of about 680,000 clones in the sample, 80% to 90% are singletons; the top ten hold over 1.3%. The sequencing used peripheral blood, collected in a trial of Ad26.COV2.S vaccine versus placebo. These receptor sequences come from a person between 18 and 65 years old who received the Ad26.COV2.S COVID-19 vaccine or a placebo.

The J gene is TRBJ2-7, the V gene TRBV19, with D unresolved. Germline V gives CDR1 LNHDA, CDR2 SQIVND (reference sequence). V was clipped by 4 bases and J by 3 bases, with 16 bases between them. This CDR3 has 15 residues. The CDR3 nucleotides read TGTGCCAGTAGTACAAACCCAGACGGTCTCTACGAGCAGTACTTC. Translated, it gives CASSTNPDGLYEQYF.

The chain combines TRBV27 with TRBJ2-2; 9 bases line up with TRBD1. Unmatched junction bases numbered 6, after V lost 4 bases and J lost 3 bases. Germline CDR1 is MNHEY and CDR2 is SMNVEV (reference sequence). The CDR3 contains 16 residues. The CDR3 nucleotides are TGTGCCAGCAGTTCGACCGGGACAGGGTACACCGGGGAGCTGTTTTTT. Protein product: CASSSTGTGYTGELFF.

The chain employs TRBV20-1 and TRBJ2-3; 9 bases are shared with TRBD2. V gave up 3 bases and J gave up 4 bases; unmatched junction bases: 8. Germline CDR1 reads DFQATT; CDR2 reads SNEGSKA (reference sequence). The CDR3 consists of 15 residues. The CDR3 DNA sequence: TGCAGTGCTAGTTCCGGCGGGGGGGCGGCAGATACGCAGTATTTT. It encodes CSASSGGGAADTQYF.

The gene calls are TRBV24-1 and TRBJ2-3; D unclear. Germline V gene sequence: CDR1 KGHDR, CDR2 SFDVKD. The V end was cut by 4 bases, the J end by 2 bases, with 6 bases between. The CDR3 has 13 residues. CDR3 region: CATSELHTDTQYF. The DNA of the CDR3 is TGTGCCACCAGTGAGTTACACACAGATACGCAGTATTTT.

The rearrangement links TRBV5-6 to TRBJ1-1; 7 bases line up with TRBD1. CDR3 size: 16 residues. Germline V gene lookup returns CDR1 SGHDT and CDR2 YYEEEE. The trim removed 1 base at V and 1 base at J, leaving 7 bases unmatched. The CDR3: CASSLLSPGGNTEAFF. In nucleotides, the CDR3 is TGTGCCAGCAGCTTGTTGTCCCCAGGGGGGAACACTGAAGCTTTCTTT.

This rearrangement joins TRBV27 to TRBJ1-3; D is unresolved. Germline CDR1 is MNHEY and CDR2 is SMNVEV (reference sequence). Trimming cost V 3 bases and J 6 bases, with 9 bases left between them. CDR3 length equals 13 residues. CDR3 sequence: CASSLEVANTIYF. The DNA of the CDR3 is TGTGCCAGCAGTTTGGAGGTAGCAAACACCATATATTTT.

The gene calls are TRBV27 and TRBJ2-7; D uncertain. Germline CDR1 is MNHEY and CDR2 is SMNVEV (reference sequence). With 2 bases removed from V and 3 bases from J, the gap between germline ends came to 11 bases. This CDR3 has 14 amino acids. The CDR3 region is CASSLNPKIYEQYF. For the CDR3, the DNA is TGTGCCAGCAGTTTAAACCCAAAGATCTACGAGCAGTACTTC.

This clone was seen only once. The V call is TRBV7-2, the J call TRBJ2-5; 8 bases align to TRBD2. The ends lost 1 base at V and 2 bases at J; junction bases unmatched: 6. The CDR3 totals 16 residues. CDR1 SGHTA and CDR2 FQGNSA come from the germline V gene. The CDR3 bases are TGTGCCAGCAGCTTAGTGGGTGGACTAGCTCAAGAGACCCAGTACTTC. This codes for CASSLVGGLAQETQYF.

This clone is a singleton in its sample. The CDR3 protein is CASSPGTGELFF. The CDR3 region has the DNA TGTGCCAGCAGCCCGGGGACCGGGGAGCTGTTTTTT. The rearrangement links TRBV3-1 (or the pseudogene TRBV3-2) to TRBJ2-2; D is perhaps TRBD2 (5 bases). CDR1 is LGHDT and CDR2 is YNNKEL in the germline V gene (reference sequence). Trimming left V 4 bases short and J 5 bases short, with 5 bases between. This CDR3 spans 12 amino acids.

The genes are TRBV4-3 and TRBJ2-1; no definite D call. Per the germline V gene, CDR1 is LGHNA and CDR2 is YSLEER. Trimming removed 8 bases at V and 0 bases at J, with 14 bases between. This CDR3 comprises 15 residues. CDR3 bases: TGCGCCAGCGCATACTCGGCCAGCTCCTACAATGAGCAGTTCTTC. Amino acid sequence: CASAYSASSYNEQFF.

The chain links TRBV6-4 to TRBJ1-6, with a possible D match to TRBD1 (5 bases). The V end was cut by 4 bases, the J end by 5 bases, with 9 bases between. This CDR3 has 14 amino acids. The germline V gene encodes CDR1 MRHNA and CDR2 SNTAGT. CDR3 sequence (DNA): TGTGCCAGCAGTGCGAGGGGTAATAATTCACCCCTCCACTTT. Translation gives CASSARGNNSPLHF.

CDR3: CASSFTGTSNNEQFF. Here the CDR3 DNA reads TGTGCCAGCAGTTTCACCGGGACTTCGAACAATGAGCAGTTCTTC. The chain couples TRBV6-5 to TRBJ2-1; weak D call: TRBD2 (6 bases). V was clipped by 4 bases and J by 5 bases, with 15 bases between them. Germline-derived CDR1 and CDR2 are MNHEY and SVGAGI. There are 15 residues in the CDR3.

The chain joins TRBV21-1 to TRBJ1-1. TRBV21-1 is classified as a pseudogene. The CDR3 sequence is 16 residues long. The chain's CDR3 is CASSKVRRFPNTEAFF. In nucleotides, the CDR3 is TGTGCCAGCAGCAAAGTCAGAAGGTTTCCCAACACTGAAGCTTTCTTT.

The V call is TRBV19, the J call TRBJ2-3, with D tentatively TRBD2 (5 bases). The CDR3 is 16 amino acids. Germline V gene sequence: CDR1 LNHDA, CDR2 SQIVND (reference sequence). V shed 5 bases and J shed 4 bases, with 19 bases lying between them. The CDR3 DNA is TGTGCCAGTAGTCTCCGTTTTATAGCGAACGCAGATACGCAGTATTTT. Translated, it gives CASSLRFIANADTQYF.

V is TRBV15 and J is TRBJ1-4, with TRBD1 matching over 9 bases. The length of the CDR3 is 17 residues. Germline V gives CDR1 LNHNV, CDR2 YYDKDF (reference sequence). V was pared by 3 bases and J by 8 bases, with 13 bases of the junction left unmatched. In nucleotides, the CDR3 is TGTGCCACCAGCAGGGACCTATCAGGGACAGGGAGGGAAAAACTGTTTTTT. It specifies CATSRDLSGTGREKLFF.

The chain recombines TRBV7-9 with TRBJ2-5, with no clear D. The germline V and J ends were trimmed by 4 bases and 4 bases, with 7 bases remaining between them. CDR1 is SEHNR, CDR2 FQNEAQ, per germline (reference sequence). This CDR3 spans 12 amino acids. As DNA, the CDR3 is TGTGCCAGCAGCTCCACTGGAGAGACCCAGTACTTC. It is translated as CASSSTGETQYF.

The chain combines TRBV18 with TRBJ2-1, with 11 bases that match TRBD2. The CDR3 spans 19 residues. The germline CDR1 and CDR2 sequences are KGHSH and LQKENI. Unmatched junction bases numbered 12, after V lost 3 bases and J lost 2 bases. CDR3 sequence: CASSPKGLAGGGAYNEQFF. Written as DNA, the CDR3 is TGTGCCAGCTCACCGAAAGGCCTAGCGGGAGGAGGGGCCTACAATGAGCAGTTCTTC. The variable domain in full, completed from reference TRBV18 and TRBJ2-1, reads NAGVMQNPRHLVRRRGQEARLRCSPMKGHSHVYWYRQLPEEGLKFMVYLQKENIIDESGMPKERFSAEFPKEGPSILRIQQVVRGDSAAYFCASSPKGLAGGGAYNEQFFGPGTRLTVL.

CDR3 sequence reads: CASSYSTGVRTEAFF. The CDR3 DNA is TGTGCCAGCAGTTACTCCACAGGAGTACGGACTGAAGCTTTCTTT. V and J are TRBV6-5 and TRBJ1-1; D might be TRBD1 (5 bases). V was trimmed by 0 bases and J by 5 bases, leaving 13 bases between them. CDR3 length: 15 residues. Per the germline V gene, CDR1 is MNHEY and CDR2 is SVGAGI.

This clone is a singleton in its sample. This chain links TRBV7-2 with TRBJ1-4, with D unclear. Germline lookup yields CDR1 SGHTA and CDR2 FQGNSA. The CDR3 extends over 17 amino acids. The V end was cut by 2 bases, the J end by 1 base, with 14 bases between. CDR3 nucleotides: TGTGCCAGCAGCTTACCTATGATGAGAAGAACTAATGAAAAACTGTTTTTT. Its translation: CASSLPMMRRTNEKLFF.

This clone came up a few times. The genes are TRBV6-5 and TRBJ2-7, with 10 bases fitting TRBD1. CDR3 length: 13 amino acids. CDR1 is MNHEY and CDR2 is SVGAGI in the germline V gene. The junction had 3 bases not matched to a gene; V was cut back by 5 bases and J by 5 bases. CDR3 in DNA: TGTGCCAGCAGTCGGGACAGGGGACACGAGCAGTACTTC. It translates to CASSRDRGHEQYF.